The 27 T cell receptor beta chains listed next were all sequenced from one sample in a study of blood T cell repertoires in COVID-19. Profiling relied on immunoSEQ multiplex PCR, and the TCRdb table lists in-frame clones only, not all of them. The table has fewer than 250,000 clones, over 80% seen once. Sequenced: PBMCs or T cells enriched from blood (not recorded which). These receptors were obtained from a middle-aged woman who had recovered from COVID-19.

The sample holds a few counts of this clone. The CDR3 nucleotides are TGCAGTGCTAGTCCCGCCAGGCAGTCGAACACTGAAGCTTTCTTT. Its translation: CSASPARQSNTEAFF. The V and J genes are TRBV20-1 and TRBJ1-1; no reliable D call. From germline, CDR1 is DFQATT and CDR2 SNEGSKA (reference sequence). This CDR3 is built from 15 residues. Trimming took off 3 bases at V and 1 base at J, with 15 bases between the two ends.

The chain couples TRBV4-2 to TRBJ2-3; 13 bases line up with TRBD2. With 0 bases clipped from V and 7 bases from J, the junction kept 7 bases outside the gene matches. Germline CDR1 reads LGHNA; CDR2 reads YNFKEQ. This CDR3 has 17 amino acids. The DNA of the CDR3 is TGTGCCAGCAGCCAAGAGCGGACTAGCGGGGGAAGGAATACGCAGTATTTT. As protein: CASSQERTSGGRNTQYF.

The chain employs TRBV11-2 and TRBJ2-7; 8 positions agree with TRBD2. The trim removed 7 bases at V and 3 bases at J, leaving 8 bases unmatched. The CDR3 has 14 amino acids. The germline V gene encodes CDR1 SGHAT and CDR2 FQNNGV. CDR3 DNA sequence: TGTGCCAGCACCCCAGCGGGAGTGGGCTACGAGCAGTACTTC. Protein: CASTPAGVGYEQYF.

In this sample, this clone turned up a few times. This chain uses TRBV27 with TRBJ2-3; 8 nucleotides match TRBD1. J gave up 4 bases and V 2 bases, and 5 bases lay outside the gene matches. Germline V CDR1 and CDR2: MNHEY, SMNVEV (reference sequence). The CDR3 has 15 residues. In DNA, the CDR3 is TGTGCCAGCAGTTTAAGGACAGGGTGGGCAGATACGCAGTATTTT. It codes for CASSLRTGWADTQYF.

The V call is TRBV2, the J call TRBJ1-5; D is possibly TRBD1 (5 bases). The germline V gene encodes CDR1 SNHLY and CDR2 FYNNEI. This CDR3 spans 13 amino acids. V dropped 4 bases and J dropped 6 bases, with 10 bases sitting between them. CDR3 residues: CASSVGEGQPQHF. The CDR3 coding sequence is TGTGCCAGCAGTGTAGGGGAGGGTCAGCCCCAGCATTTT.

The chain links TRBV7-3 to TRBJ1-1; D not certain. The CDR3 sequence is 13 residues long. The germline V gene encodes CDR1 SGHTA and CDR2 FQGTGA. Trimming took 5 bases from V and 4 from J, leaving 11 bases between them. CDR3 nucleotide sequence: TGTGCCAGCAGCCGTACCCGGGGCACTGAAGCTTTCTTT. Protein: CASSRTRGTEAFF.

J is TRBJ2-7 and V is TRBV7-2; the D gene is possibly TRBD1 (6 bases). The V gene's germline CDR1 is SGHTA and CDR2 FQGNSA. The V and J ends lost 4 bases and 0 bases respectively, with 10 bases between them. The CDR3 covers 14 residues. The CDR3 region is CASSYGQISYEQYV. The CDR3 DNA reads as TGTGCCAGCAGCTATGGACAGATCTCCTACGAGCAGTACGTC.

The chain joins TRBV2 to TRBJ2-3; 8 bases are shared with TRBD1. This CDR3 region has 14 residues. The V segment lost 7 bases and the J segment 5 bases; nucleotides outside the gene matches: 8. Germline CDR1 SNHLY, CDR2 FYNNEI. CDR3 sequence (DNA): TGTGCCAGCACTGACAGGGGTACAGGAGATACGCAGTATTTT. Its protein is CASTDRGTGDTQYF.

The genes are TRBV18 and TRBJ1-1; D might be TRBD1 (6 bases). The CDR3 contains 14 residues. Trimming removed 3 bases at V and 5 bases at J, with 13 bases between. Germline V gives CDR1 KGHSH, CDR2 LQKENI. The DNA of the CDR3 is TGTGCCAGCTCACCGATACAGGGATGGACTGAAGCTTTCTTT. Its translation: CASSPIQGWTEAFF. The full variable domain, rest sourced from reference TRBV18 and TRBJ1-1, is NAGVMQNPRHLVRRRGQEARLRCSPMKGHSHVYWYRQLPEEGLKFMVYLQKENIIDESGMPKERFSAEFPKEGPSILRIQQVVRGDSAAYFCASSPIQGWTEAFFGQGTRLTVV.

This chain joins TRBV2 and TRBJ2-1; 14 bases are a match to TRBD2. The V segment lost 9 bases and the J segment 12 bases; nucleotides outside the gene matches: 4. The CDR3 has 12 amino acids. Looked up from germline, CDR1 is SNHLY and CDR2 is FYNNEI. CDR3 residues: CASTGLAGGQFF. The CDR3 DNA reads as TGTGCCAGTACAGGACTAGCGGGAGGGCAGTTCTTC.

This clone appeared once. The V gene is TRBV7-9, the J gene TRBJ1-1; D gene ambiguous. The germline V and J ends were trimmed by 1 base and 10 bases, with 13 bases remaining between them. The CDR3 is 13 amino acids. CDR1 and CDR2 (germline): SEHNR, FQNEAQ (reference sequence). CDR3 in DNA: TGTGCCAGCAGCTTAGAATACGTGACATTAGCTTTCTTT. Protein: CASSLEYVTLAFF.

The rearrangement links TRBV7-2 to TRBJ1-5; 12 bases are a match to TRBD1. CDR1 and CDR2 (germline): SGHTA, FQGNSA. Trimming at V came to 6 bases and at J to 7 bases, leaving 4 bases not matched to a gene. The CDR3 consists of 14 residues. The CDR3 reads CASRPGTGGQPQHF. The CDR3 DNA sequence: TGTGCCAGCAGACCTGGGACAGGGGGCCAGCCCCAGCATTTT.

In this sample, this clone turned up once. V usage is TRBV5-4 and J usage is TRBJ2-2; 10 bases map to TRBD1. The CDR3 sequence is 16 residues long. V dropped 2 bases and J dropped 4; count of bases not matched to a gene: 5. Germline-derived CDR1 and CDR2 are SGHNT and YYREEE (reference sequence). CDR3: CASSLPGTGVTGELFF. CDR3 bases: TGTGCCAGCAGCTTACCCGGGACAGGGGTCACCGGGGAGCTGTTTTTT.

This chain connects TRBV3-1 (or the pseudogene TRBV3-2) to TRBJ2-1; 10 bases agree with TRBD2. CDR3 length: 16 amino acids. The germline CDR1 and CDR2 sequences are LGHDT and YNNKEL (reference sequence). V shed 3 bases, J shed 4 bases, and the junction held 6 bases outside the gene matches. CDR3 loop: CASSHSSGGFYNEQFF. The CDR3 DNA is TGTGCCAGCAGCCATTCTAGCGGGGGATTTTACAATGAGCAGTTCTTC.

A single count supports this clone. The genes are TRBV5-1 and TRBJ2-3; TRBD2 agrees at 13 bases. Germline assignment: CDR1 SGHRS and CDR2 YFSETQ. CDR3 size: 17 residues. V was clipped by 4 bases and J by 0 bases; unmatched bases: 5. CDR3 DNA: TGCGCCAGCAGCGGACTAGCGGGAGCAGCTAGCACAGATACGCAGTATTTT. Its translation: CASSGLAGAASTDTQYF.

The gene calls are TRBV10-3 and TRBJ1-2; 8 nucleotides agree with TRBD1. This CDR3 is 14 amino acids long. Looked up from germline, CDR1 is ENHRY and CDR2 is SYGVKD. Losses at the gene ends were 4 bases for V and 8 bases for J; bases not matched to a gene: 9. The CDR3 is CAISGSQGDGGYTF. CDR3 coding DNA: TGTGCCATCAGTGGTTCACAGGGGGATGGCGGCTACACCTTC.

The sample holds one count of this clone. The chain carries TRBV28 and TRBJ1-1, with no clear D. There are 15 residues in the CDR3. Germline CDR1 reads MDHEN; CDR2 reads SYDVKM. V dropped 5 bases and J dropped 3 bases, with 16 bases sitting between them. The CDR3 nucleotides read TGTGCCAGCAGTCAATTAAGCGGTTGGGACACTGAAGCTTTCTTT. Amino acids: CASSQLSGWDTEAFF.

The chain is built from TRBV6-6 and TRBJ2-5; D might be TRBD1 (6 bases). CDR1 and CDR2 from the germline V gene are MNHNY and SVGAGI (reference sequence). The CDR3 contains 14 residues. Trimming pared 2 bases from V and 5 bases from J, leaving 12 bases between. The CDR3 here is CASSYGQSLETQYF. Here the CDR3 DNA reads TGTGCCAGCAGTTACGGACAGTCTTTGGAGACCCAGTACTTC.

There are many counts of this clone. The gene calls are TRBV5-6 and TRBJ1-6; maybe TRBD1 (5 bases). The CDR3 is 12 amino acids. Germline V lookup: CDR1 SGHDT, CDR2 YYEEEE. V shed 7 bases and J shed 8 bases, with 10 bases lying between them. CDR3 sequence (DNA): TGTGCCAGCCGGGGGTTTCATTCACCCCTCCACTTT. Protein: CASRGFHSPLHF.

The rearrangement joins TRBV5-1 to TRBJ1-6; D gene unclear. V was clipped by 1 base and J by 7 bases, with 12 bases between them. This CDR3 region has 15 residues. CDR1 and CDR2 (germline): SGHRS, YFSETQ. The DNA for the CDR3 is TGCGCCAGCAGCTTGAGGAATTTAGCGAATTCACCCCTCCACTTT. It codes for CASSLRNLANSPLHF.

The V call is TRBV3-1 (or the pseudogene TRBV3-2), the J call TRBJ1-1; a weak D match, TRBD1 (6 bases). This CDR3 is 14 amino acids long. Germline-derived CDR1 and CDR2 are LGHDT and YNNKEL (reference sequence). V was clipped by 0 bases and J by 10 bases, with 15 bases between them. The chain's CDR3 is CASSQDWGPRGAFF. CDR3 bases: TGTGCCAGCAGCCAAGATTGGGGGCCGAGGGGAGCTTTCTTT.

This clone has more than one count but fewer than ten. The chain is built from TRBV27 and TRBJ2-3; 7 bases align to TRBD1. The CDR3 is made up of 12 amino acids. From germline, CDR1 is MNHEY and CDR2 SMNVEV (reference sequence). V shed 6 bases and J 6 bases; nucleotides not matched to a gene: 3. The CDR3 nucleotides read TGTGCCAGCAGAAGGGGGCCGGATACGCAGTATTTT. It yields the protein CASRRGPDTQYF.

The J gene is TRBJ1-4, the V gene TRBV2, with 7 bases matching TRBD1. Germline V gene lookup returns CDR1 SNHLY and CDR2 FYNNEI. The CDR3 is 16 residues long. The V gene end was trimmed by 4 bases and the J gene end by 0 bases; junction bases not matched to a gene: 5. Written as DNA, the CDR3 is TGTGCCAGCAGTGGACAGGGAGGTGCAACTAATGAAAAACTGTTTTTT. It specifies CASSGQGGATNEKLFF.

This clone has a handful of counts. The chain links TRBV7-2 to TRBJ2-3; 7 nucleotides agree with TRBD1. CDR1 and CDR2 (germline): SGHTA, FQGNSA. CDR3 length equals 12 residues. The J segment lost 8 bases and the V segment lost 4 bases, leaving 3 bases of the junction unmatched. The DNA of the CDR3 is TGTGCCAGCAGCTCCACAGGGGTTACGCAGTATTTT. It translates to CASSSTGVTQYF.

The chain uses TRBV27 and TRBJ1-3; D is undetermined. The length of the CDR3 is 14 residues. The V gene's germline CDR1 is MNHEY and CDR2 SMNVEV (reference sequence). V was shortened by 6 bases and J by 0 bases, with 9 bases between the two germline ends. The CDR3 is CASRANPSGNTIYF. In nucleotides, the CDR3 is TGTGCCAGCAGAGCAAACCCCTCTGGAAACACCATATATTTT.

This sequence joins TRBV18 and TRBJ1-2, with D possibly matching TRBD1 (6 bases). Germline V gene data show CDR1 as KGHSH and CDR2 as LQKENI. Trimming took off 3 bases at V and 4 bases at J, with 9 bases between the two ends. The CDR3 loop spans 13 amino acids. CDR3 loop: CASSPDRTYGYTF. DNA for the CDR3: TGTGCCAGCTCACCCGACAGGACCTATGGCTACACCTTC.

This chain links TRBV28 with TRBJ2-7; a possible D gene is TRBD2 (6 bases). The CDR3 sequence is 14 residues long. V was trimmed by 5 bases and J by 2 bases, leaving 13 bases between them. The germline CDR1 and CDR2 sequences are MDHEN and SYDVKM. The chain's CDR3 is CASSITGETYEQYF. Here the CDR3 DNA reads TGTGCCAGCAGTATCACGGGAGAGACCTACGAGCAGTACTTC.